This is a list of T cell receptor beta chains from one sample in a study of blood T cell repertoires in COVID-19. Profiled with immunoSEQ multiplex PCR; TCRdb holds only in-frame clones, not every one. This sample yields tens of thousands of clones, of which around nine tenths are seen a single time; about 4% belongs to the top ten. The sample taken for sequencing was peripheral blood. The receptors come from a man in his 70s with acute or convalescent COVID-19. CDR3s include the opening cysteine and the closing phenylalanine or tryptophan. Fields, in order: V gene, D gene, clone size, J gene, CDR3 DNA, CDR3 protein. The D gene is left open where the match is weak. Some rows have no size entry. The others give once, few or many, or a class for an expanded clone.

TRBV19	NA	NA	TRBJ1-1	TGTGCCAGTAGTCTTGGGGGCTCAATCACTGAAGCTTTCTTT	CASSLGGSITEAFF
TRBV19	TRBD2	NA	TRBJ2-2	TGTGCCAGTAGTATAGCCAGCGGGGGGGCCAGTGCCGGGGAGCTGTTTTTT	CASSIASGGASAGELFF
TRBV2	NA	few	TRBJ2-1	TGTGCCAGCAGTGTGCTAAACGAGCAGTTCTTC	CASSVLNEQFF
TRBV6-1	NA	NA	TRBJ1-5	TGTGCCAGCAGTGAATACAGTAGTAGGTTAGGATATACCGGCAATCAGCCCCAGCATTTT	CASSEYSSRLGYTGNQPQHF
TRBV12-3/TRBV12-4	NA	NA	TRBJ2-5	TGTGCCAGCAAGGACAGATACCAAGAGACCCAGTACTTC	CASKDRYQETQYF
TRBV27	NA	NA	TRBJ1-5	TGTGCCAGCAGTCTAGGACACGGTGATCAGCCCCAGCATTTT	CASSLGHGDQPQHF
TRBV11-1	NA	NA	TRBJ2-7	TGTGCCAGCAGCTTAGGCGGAGTTCCCGTCGAGCAGTACTTC	CASSLGGVPVEQYF
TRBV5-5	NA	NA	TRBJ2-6	TGTGCCAGCAGCTTTCTTTCCAGTGGGGCCAACGTCCTGACTTTC	CASSFLSSGANVLTF
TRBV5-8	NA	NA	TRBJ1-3	TGTGCCAGCGTCAGGCGTAACTCTGGAAACACCATATATTTT	CASVRRNSGNTIYF
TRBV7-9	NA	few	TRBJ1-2	TGTGCCAGCAGCCCGCGGGCGTCAACTAACTATGGCTACACCTTC	CASSPRASTNYGYTF
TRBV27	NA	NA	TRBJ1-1	TGTGCCAGCAGTTTATTAGAAGCTTTCTTT	CASSLLEAFF
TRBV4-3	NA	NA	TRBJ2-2	TGCGCCAGCAGCCAAGATCGGGGGAGGGAGCTGTTTTTT	CASSQDRGRELFF
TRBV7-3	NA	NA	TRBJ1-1	TGTGCCAGCAGCTTAAAAAAGTCGCGGCTTTACACTGAAGCTTTCTTT	CASSLKKSRLYTEAFF
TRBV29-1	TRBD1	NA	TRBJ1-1	TGCAGCTGGGGACAGGGGAACACTGAAGCTTTCTTT	CSWGQGNTEAFF
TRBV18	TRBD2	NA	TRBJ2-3	TGTGCCAGCTCAGCTAGCGGTACCAGCACAGATACGCAGTATTTT	CASSASGTSTDTQYF
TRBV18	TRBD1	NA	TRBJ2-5	TGTGCCAGCTCGCTTACAGGGGCCGAGACCCAGTACTTC	CASSLTGAETQYF
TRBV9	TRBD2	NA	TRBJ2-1	TGTGCCAGCAGCGTAGGGACTAGCGGGGGCAATGAGCAGTTCTTC	CASSVGTSGGNEQFF
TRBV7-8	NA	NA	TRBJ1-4	TGTGCCAGCAGCTTTTCAGGGGAAAAACTGTTTTTT	CASSFSGEKLFF
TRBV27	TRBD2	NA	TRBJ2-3	TGTGCCAGCAGTGGGCTAGCGGGGGGGCGGAGCACAGATACGCAGTATTTT	CASSGLAGGRSTDTQYF
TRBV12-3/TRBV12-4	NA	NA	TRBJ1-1	TGTGCCAGCCTGGTACAGGGTTCTTTTGAAGCTTTCTTT	CASLVQGSFEAFF
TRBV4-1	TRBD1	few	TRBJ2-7	TGCGCCAGCAGCCACTCGACAGGGGGCGCATACGAGCAGTACTTC	CASSHSTGGAYEQYF
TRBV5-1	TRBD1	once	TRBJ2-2	TGCGCCAGCACCCTTGCACAGGGGGCTTACACCGGGGAGCTGTTTTTT	CASTLAQGAYTGELFF
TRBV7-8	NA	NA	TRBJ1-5	TGTGCCAGCAGCTTAGCGGGGAGAACCGATAATCAGCCCCAGCATTTT	CASSLAGRTDNQPQHF
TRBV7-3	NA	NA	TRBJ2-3	TGTGCCAGCAGCCTTGGACAGCCCCCAGATACGCAGTATTTT	CASSLGQPPDTQYF
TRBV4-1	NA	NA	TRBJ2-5	TGCGCCAGCAGCCAAGTGCCCGGCGGATTAGAGACCCAGTACTTC	CASSQVPGGLETQYF
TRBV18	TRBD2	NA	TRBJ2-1	TGTGCCAGCTCCATCCTAAATAGCGGGGGGAACCTCGTTGAGCAGTTCTTC	CASSILNSGGNLVEQFF
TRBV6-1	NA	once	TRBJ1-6	TGTGCCAGCAGTGATCACAATAATTCACCCCTCCACTTT	CASSDHNNSPLHF
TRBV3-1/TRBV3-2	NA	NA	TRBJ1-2	TGTGCCAGCAGCCCCCTAACCGCTAACTATGGCTACACCTTC	CASSPLTANYGYTF
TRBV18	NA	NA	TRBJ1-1	TGTGCCAGCTCAAATAAAGGGGGCACTGAAGCTTTCTTT	CASSNKGGTEAFF
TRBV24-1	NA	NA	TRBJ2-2	TGTGCCACCAGTGACTCCCGCGGGGTCACCGGGGAGCTGTTTTTT	CATSDSRGVTGELFF
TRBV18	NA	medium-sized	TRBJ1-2	TGTGCCAGCTCACGGACAGCCTCATTCTATGGCTACACCTTC	CASSRTASFYGYTF
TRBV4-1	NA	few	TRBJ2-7	TGCGCCAGCAGCCAGGTCACAGGGTTCTACGAGCAGTACTTC	CASSQVTGFYEQYF
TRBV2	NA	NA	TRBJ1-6	TGTGCCAGCAGTGACCTGGGGAGTTCACCCCTCCACTTT	CASSDLGSSPLHF
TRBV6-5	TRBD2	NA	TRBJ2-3	TGTGCCAGCCCGAATCTGGGGGGGGGCACAGATACGCAGTATTTT	CASPNLGGGTDTQYF
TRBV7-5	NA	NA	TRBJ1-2	TGTGTCAGAAGCTTAGGGCAGGGGGCGTGTTATGGCTACACCTTC	CVRSLGQGACYGYTF
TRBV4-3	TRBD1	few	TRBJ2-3	TGCGCCAGCAGCCAAGACCGGACAGGGGGTACTTTCGCAGATACGCAGTATTTT	CASSQDRTGGTFADTQYF
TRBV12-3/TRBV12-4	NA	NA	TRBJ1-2	TGTGCCAGCAGTTCCCAGGGGAACTATGGCTACACCTTC	CASSSQGNYGYTF
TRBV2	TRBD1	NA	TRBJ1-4	TGTGCCAGCAGGGACAGGGGTGCAACTAATGAAAAACTGTTTTTT	CASRDRGATNEKLFF
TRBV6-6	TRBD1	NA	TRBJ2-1	TGTGCCAGCAGTCCCGAAGCCTGGCCCGGGACAGGGAAGAATGAGCAGTTCTTC	CASSPEAWPGTGKNEQFF